Following are 29 T cell receptor beta chains from one sample sequenced in a study of blood T cell repertoires in COVID-19. Profiled with immunoSEQ multiplex PCR; TCRdb holds only in-frame clones, not every one. Here the sample spans more than 150,000 clones, roughly 78% being singletons. Sequencing was performed on peripheral blood. These receptor sequences come from a woman over 75 with active or convalescent COVID-19.

V is TRBV20-1 and J is TRBJ1-4; no clear D. V gave up 0 bases and J gave up 8 bases, with 4 bases separating them. CDR1 is DFQATT, CDR2 SNEGSKA, per germline (reference sequence). The CDR3 extends over 11 amino acids. CDR3: CSARDQEKLFF. The CDR3 region has the DNA TGCAGTGCTAGAGATCAAGAAAAACTGTTTTTT.

This clone has more than one count but fewer than ten. The J gene is TRBJ2-3, the V gene TRBV11-2; D not resolved. Per the germline V gene, CDR1 is SGHAT and CDR2 is FQNNGV. This CDR3 region has 15 residues. Trimming took off 0 bases at V and 2 bases at J, with 9 bases between the two ends. DNA of the CDR3: TGTGCCAGCAGCTTAGAGAGACACAACACAGATACGCAGTATTTT. Its translation: CASSLERHNTDTQYF.

A remark on this clone: The same CDR3 arises from other DNA sequences in this sample as well. This chain links TRBV3-1 (or the pseudogene TRBV3-2) with TRBJ1-1; 7 bases align to TRBD1. Per the germline V gene, CDR1 is LGHDT and CDR2 is YNNKEL (reference sequence). CDR3 length equals 14 residues. The V and J ends lost 1 base and 5 bases, in that order; junction bases with no gene match: 4. The CDR3 nucleotides are TGTGCCAGCAGCCAAGGACAGGGTGGGACTGAAGCTTTCTTT. This gives the protein CASSQGQGGTEAFF.

V gene TRBV5-1 combines with J gene TRBJ2-5, with 11 bases lining up with TRBD2. The CDR3 has 17 residues. V shed 4 bases, J shed 5 bases, and the junction held 13 bases outside the gene matches. CDR1 and CDR2 (germline): SGHRS, YFSETQ. CDR3 residues: CASSPTVAGGPEETQYF. The CDR3 bases are TGCGCCAGCAGCCCGACGGTAGCGGGGGGGCCGGAGGAGACCCAGTACTTC.

The chain uses TRBV4-1 and TRBJ1-2; 9 bases line up with TRBD1. The CDR3 contains 15 residues. Germline V gene data show CDR1 as MGHRA and CDR2 as YSYEKL. V lost 0 bases to trimming and J lost 8 bases; unmatched junction nucleotides: 7. Written as DNA, the CDR3 is TGCGCCAGCAGCCAAGAGGGACAGGGTTTCCGCGGCTACACCTTC. Translation: CASSQEGQGFRGYTF.

The chain couples TRBV3-1 (or the pseudogene TRBV3-2) to TRBJ1-2; 10 nucleotides match TRBD1. Germline V gene lookup returns CDR1 LGHDT and CDR2 YNNKEL (reference sequence). This CDR3 spans 15 amino acids. J was trimmed by 8 bases and V by 1 base; bases with no gene match: 7. The DNA for the CDR3 is TGTGCCAGCAGCCAAGGGTTAGGGACAGGGGTCGGCTACACCTTC. Residues: CASSQGLGTGVGYTF.

J is TRBJ2-7 and V is TRBV4-3; TRBD2 agrees at 9 bases. In germline, CDR1 is LGHNA, CDR2 YSLEER. The trim removed 0 bases at V and 6 bases at J, leaving 9 bases unmatched. The CDR3 is made up of 16 amino acids. The CDR3 nucleotides are TGCGCCAGCAGCCAAGATCAGCTAGCGGGGTCCGTCGAGCAGTACTTC. Amino acid sequence: CASSQDQLAGSVEQYF.

The chain combines TRBV9 with TRBJ2-2, with D unresolved. V was trimmed by 3 bases and J by 0 bases, leaving 6 bases between them. This CDR3 spans 14 amino acids. Germline V gene lookup returns CDR1 SGDLS and CDR2 YYNGEE. The CDR3: CASSASANTGELFF. The DNA of the CDR3 is TGTGCCAGCAGCGCGTCCGCGAACACCGGGGAGCTGTTTTTT.

The chain is built from TRBV3-1 (or the pseudogene TRBV3-2) and TRBJ1-1, with 9 bases that match TRBD1. With V trimmed by 4 bases and J by 1 base, 1 base remained unmatched. The CDR3 is made up of 14 amino acids. Germline values: CDR1 LGHDT, CDR2 YNNKEL (reference sequence). The DNA of the CDR3 is TGTGCCAGCAGCCCGGGACAGGGGAACACTGAAGCTTTCTTT. Translating gives CASSPGQGNTEAFF.

This chain joins TRBV6-5 and TRBJ1-5, with D possibly TRBD1 on 6 matching bases. V was clipped by 6 bases and J by 6 bases, with 15 bases between them. CDR1 and CDR2 from the germline V gene are MNHEY and SVGAGI. The CDR3 spans 14 residues. The CDR3 is CASSSRDMTQPQHF. The CDR3 DNA reads as TGTGCCAGCAGCTCCCGGGACATGACTCAGCCCCAGCATTTT.

The CDR3 here is CASSLAGLGGELFF. The CDR3 DNA reads TGTGCCAGCAGTCTGGCAGGGTTAGGCGGGGAGCTGTTTTTT. The V call is TRBV2, the J call TRBJ2-2, with a weak D call TRBD1 (5 bases). This CDR3 spans 14 amino acids. Germline CDR1 SNHLY, CDR2 FYNNEI. V was pared by 5 bases and J by 7 bases, with 14 bases between.

This clone was recorded a few times. V usage is TRBV6-5 and J usage is TRBJ2-3; 9 bases line up with TRBD2. CDR1 MNHEY and CDR2 SVGAGI come from the germline V gene. V shed 6 bases, J shed 1 base, and the junction held 5 bases outside the gene matches. CDR3 size: 15 residues. The CDR3 loop is CASRQSSGGTDTQYF. In DNA form, the CDR3 reads TGTGCCAGCAGGCAATCTAGCGGGGGCACAGATACGCAGTATTTT.

The gene calls are TRBV18 and TRBJ1-5; the D gene is possibly TRBD1 (6 bases). This CDR3 has 16 residues. Germline loops: CDR1 KGHSH, CDR2 LQKENI. Trimming took off 3 bases at V and 2 bases at J, with 14 bases between the two ends. Written as DNA, the CDR3 is TGTGCCAGCTCACCGGCTAGCAGGGGCGGCAATCAGCCCCAGCATTTT. Its translation: CASSPASRGGNQPQHF.

The chain recombines TRBV3-1 (or the pseudogene TRBV3-2) with TRBJ2-1; D gene uncertain. V shed 7 bases and J shed 4 bases, with 5 bases lying between them. Germline V gene lookup returns CDR1 LGHDT and CDR2 YNNKEL (reference sequence). The CDR3 covers 11 residues. This CDR3 is CASNSYNEQFF. The CDR3 nucleotides are TGTGCCAGCAACTCTTACAATGAGCAGTTCTTC.

The chain links TRBV27 to TRBJ2-3, with TRBD2 matching over 8 bases. Trimming removed 6 bases from V and 2 bases from J; junction bases left unmatched: 10. Germline loops: CDR1 MNHEY, CDR2 SMNVEV (reference sequence). The CDR3 sequence is 16 residues long. The CDR3 DNA reads TGTGCCAGCAGCCAACATCCCGGGGGGGCCACAGATACGCAGTATTTT. It specifies CASSQHPGGATDTQYF.

The chain has TRBV6-5 and TRBJ2-1; TRBD2 matches at 11 bases. Trimming cost V 4 bases and J 5 bases; bases outside gene matches: 7. The V gene's germline CDR1 is MNHEY and CDR2 SVGAGI. CDR3 length equals 16 residues. This CDR3 reads CASSWRSTSGNNEQFF. CDR3 sequence (DNA): TGTGCCAGCAGTTGGCGTTCGACTAGCGGGAACAATGAGCAGTTCTTC.

V and J are TRBV10-3 and TRBJ1-2; 9 bases agree with TRBD1. The CDR3 sequence is 15 residues long. The germline gives CDR1 ENHRY, CDR2 SYGVKD. J was trimmed by 6 bases and V by 4 bases; bases with no gene match: 9. The CDR3 DNA follows: TGTGCCATCAGTGGGTACAGGGGGCGTCGTGATGGCTACACCTTC. Its protein is CAISGYRGRRDGYTF.

This clone has just one count. V and J are TRBV11-2 and TRBJ2-7; 9 bases are shared with TRBD1. Germline assignment: CDR1 SGHAT and CDR2 FQNNGV. The V and J ends lost 5 bases and 7 bases, in that order; junction bases with no gene match: 9. The CDR3 spans 14 residues. The DNA for the CDR3 is TGTGCCAGCAGCCTACGGACAGGGGTCGGTGAGCAGTACTTC. Residues: CASSLRTGVGEQYF.

This clone was counted a few times. This rearrangement joins TRBV6-1 to TRBJ2-6, with D possibly TRBD2 on 6 matching bases. Germline V CDR1 and CDR2: MNHNS, SASEGT. Deletions cut 3 bases from V and 0 bases from J, with 12 bases between. This CDR3 contains 17 residues. The CDR3 here is CASSDGTVLSGANVLTF. The CDR3 DNA follows: TGTGCCAGCAGTGACGGGACTGTGCTCTCTGGGGCCAACGTCCTGACTTTC.

CDR3 nucleotide sequence: TGTGCCAGCAGCTTAGTTTGGAGCGGCGGGGGAGTCACAGATACGCAGTATTTT. This translates into CASSLVWSGGGVTDTQYF. J is TRBJ2-3 and V is TRBV7-2; 7 bases are a match to TRBD2. Trimming took 1 base from V and 2 from J; bases not matched to a gene: 12. Germline V gene lookup returns CDR1 SGHTA and CDR2 FQGNSA. CDR3 size: 18 residues.

This clone came up once. V is TRBV6-2 or TRBV6-3 and J is TRBJ1-5; a weak D match, TRBD1 (5 bases). V shed 3 bases and J shed 2 bases, with 11 bases lying between them. CDR3 length: 15 residues. Germline V gene lookup returns CDR1 MNHEY and CDR2 SVGEGT. CDR3 amino acids: CASSYGATGNQPQHF. In DNA form, the CDR3 reads TGTGCCAGCAGTTATGGGGCAACCGGCAATCAGCCCCAGCATTTT.

This clone appeared once. At the DNA level, this CDR3 is encoded by other sequences in the same sample as well. The chain combines TRBV11-2 with TRBJ1-5; no reliable D call. The CDR3 has 14 amino acids. V shed 2 bases and J shed 0 bases, with 5 bases lying between them. The V gene's germline CDR1 is SGHAT and CDR2 FQNNGV. The DNA of the CDR3 is TGTGCCAGCAGCTTAAGCGGTAGCAATCAGCCCCAGCATTTT. This codes for CASSLSGSNQPQHF.

The gene calls are TRBV5-6 and TRBJ1-1; no firm D call. Between the trimmed V and J ends, which lost 2 bases and 5 bases, there was a span of 10 bases. The length of the CDR3 is 13 residues. Germline-derived CDR1 and CDR2 are SGHDT and YYEEEE. The CDR3 bases are TGTGCCAGCAGCTTAAAGGGAGGGACTGAAGCTTTCTTT. This sequence encodes CASSLKGGTEAFF.

V and J are TRBV7-9 and TRBJ2-3, with D uncertain. The CDR3 length is 14 residues. Germline loops: CDR1 SEHNR, CDR2 FQNEAQ (reference sequence). Trimming pared 2 bases from V and 6 bases from J, leaving 12 bases between. The CDR3 DNA follows: TGTGCCAGCAGCTTATCTAACCCTCTCGATACGCAGTATTTT. It encodes CASSLSNPLDTQYF.

This clone was seen more than once but under ten times. The V and J genes are TRBV2 and TRBJ1-1; no definite D call. V was trimmed by 4 bases and J by 10 bases, leaving 13 bases between them. CDR3 length: 12 residues. CDR1 is SNHLY and CDR2 is FYNNEI in the germline V gene. CDR3 residues: CASSVRREGAFF. In DNA, the CDR3 is TGTGCCAGCAGTGTGAGACGGGAAGGAGCTTTCTTT.

In its sample, this clone was seen a few times. This chain uses TRBV13 with TRBJ1-1; TRBD1 might be the D (5 bases). CDR1 is PRHDT, CDR2 FYEKMQ, per germline (reference sequence). Trimming stripped 2 bases from V and 0 bases from J, with 16 bases between. The CDR3 is made up of 17 amino acids. CDR3 sequence: CASSLSGFPYMNTEAFF. The DNA for the CDR3 is TGTGCCAGCAGCTTATCAGGGTTTCCCTACATGAACACTGAAGCTTTCTTT.

This chain links TRBV21-1 with TRBJ2-7; the table calls TRBD1, which could not be checked here. TRBV21-1 is a recognized pseudogene. CDR3 length: 18 residues. CDR3: CASSKERKGETISYEQYF. The CDR3 DNA reads as TGTGCCAGCAGCAAAGAGAGGAAGGGGGAAACCATATCCTACGAGCAGTACTTC.

The chain combines TRBV7-8 with TRBJ1-4; weak D call: TRBD1 (6 bases). The CDR3 has 16 amino acids. Trimming pared 5 bases from V and 0 bases from J, leaving 13 bases between. CDR1 is SGHVS, CDR2 FQNEAQ, per germline. The CDR3 spells CASSLGEGATNEKLFF. CDR3 in DNA: TGTGCCAGCAGCCTAGGGGAGGGGGCAACTAATGAAAAACTGTTTTTT.

The chain uses TRBV7-9 and TRBJ2-3, with TRBD2 as a possible D gene (5 bases). Germline CDR1 is SEHNR and CDR2 is FQNEAQ (reference sequence). This CDR3 is built from 12 residues. V was clipped by 1 base and J by 6 bases, with 5 bases between them. The CDR3 DNA follows: TGTGCCAGCAGCTTAGGGGAGGATACGCAGTATTTT. Amino acids: CASSLGEDTQYF.